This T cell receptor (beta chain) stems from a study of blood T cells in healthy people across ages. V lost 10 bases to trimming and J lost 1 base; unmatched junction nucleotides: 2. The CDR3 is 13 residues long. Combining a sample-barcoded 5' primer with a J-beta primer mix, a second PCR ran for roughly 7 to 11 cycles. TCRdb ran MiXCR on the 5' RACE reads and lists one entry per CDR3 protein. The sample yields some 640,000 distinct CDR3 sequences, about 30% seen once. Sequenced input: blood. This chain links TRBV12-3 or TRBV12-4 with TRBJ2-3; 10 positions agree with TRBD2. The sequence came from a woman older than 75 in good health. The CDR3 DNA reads TGTGCCACCGGGACTAGCGGCACAGATACGCAGTATTTT. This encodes CATGTSGTDTQYF.